The 22 T cell receptor beta chains given below trace back to one sample, sequenced in a study of shared clonotypes between healthy human individuals. Sequencing was performed with immunoSEQ multiplex PCR; in TCRdb, only in-frame clones are kept and a portion is missing. The table lists 1 million to 1.2 million clones, approximately 80% of them singletons, with 0.89% in the top ten. What was sequenced was memory CD4+ T cells from PBMCs. Noted subset: CD45RA-negative fraction. These receptors were taken from a man aged 18 to 30 in good health. Some clones in this sample may be carry-over from other donors' samples.

This chain joins TRBV6-5 and TRBJ1-1; D gene ambiguous. The CDR3 spans 14 residues. Trimming took 6 bases from V and 3 from J, leaving 14 bases between them. Per the germline V gene, CDR1 is MNHEY and CDR2 is SVGAGI. The CDR3 sequence is CASSPRTAHTEAFF. The CDR3 DNA sequence: TGTGCCAGCAGCCCCCGGACTGCTCACACTGAAGCTTTCTTT.

This chain joins TRBV5-1 and TRBJ2-3; no clear D. CDR1 is SGHRS, CDR2 YFSETQ, per germline. V lost 3 bases and J 2 bases, leaving 16 bases between the germline ends. The CDR3 covers 16 residues. CDR3 DNA sequence: TGCGCCAGCAGCTCACCTAGGGCAACATACACAGATACGCAGTATTTT. It specifies CASSSPRATYTDTQYF.

The rearrangement uses TRBV10-2 and TRBJ2-5; 9 bases agree with TRBD2. Near its end, the DNA agrees better with TRBJ2-7, so the J call may be wrong. Germline CDR1 reads WSHSY; CDR2 reads SAAADI. CDR3 length equals 14 residues. The DNA of the CDR3 is TGCGCCAGCAGGGGAGCGGGAGGTCCCTACGAGCAGTACTTC. It is translated as CASRGAGGPYEQYF.

The J gene is TRBJ2-7, the V gene TRBV10-3; no firm D call. Germline V CDR1 and CDR2: ENHRY, SYGVKD. The V end was cut by 6 bases, the J end by 0 bases, with 12 bases between. The CDR3 contains 14 residues. The CDR3 nucleotides are TGTGCCATCAGATTGGACGGAATCTCCTACGAGCAGTACTTC. This gives the protein CAIRLDGISYEQYF.

J is TRBJ1-1 and V is TRBV7-3; TRBD1 agrees at 9 bases. Germline CDR1 SGHTA, CDR2 FQGTGA. The CDR3 runs 14 residues. J gave up 3 bases and V 5 bases, and 4 bases lay outside the gene matches. CDR3 nucleotide sequence: TGTGCCAGCAGCGCGGACAGGGGTTACACTGAAGCTTTCTTT. This gives the protein CASSADRGYTEAFF.

This clone was seen repeatedly, ten times or more. The V gene is TRBV7-2, the J gene TRBJ2-3, with 7 bases aligning to TRBD2. The germline V gene encodes CDR1 SGHTA and CDR2 FQGNSA. There are 17 residues in the CDR3. V gave up 1 base and J gave up 1 base; unmatched junction bases: 8. CDR3 sequence: CASSLDHSAGGTDTQYF. In DNA, the CDR3 is TGTGCCAGCAGCTTAGACCATTCGGCGGGGGGCACAGATACGCAGTATTTT.

CDR3 bases: TGTGCCAGCAGCTTATGGACAGGGACTGGAAACACCATATATTTT. This sequence encodes CASSLWTGTGNTIYF. The chain uses TRBV7-2 and TRBJ1-3; 8 nucleotides line up with TRBD1. After removal of 2 bases from V and 2 bases from J, the junction contained 2 bases not matched to a gene. CDR1 and CDR2 from the germline V gene are SGHTA and FQGNSA. The CDR3 consists of 15 residues. Looking up the rest from reference TRBV7-2 and TRBJ1-3 gives the full variable domain: GAGVSQSPSNKVTEKGKDVELRCDPISGHTALYWYRQSLGQGLEFLIYFQGNSAPDKSGLPSDRFSAERTGGSVSTLTIQRTQQEDSAVYLCASSLWTGTGNTIYFGEGSWLTVV.

This rearrangement joins TRBV4-3 to TRBJ2-2; 12 bases match TRBD2. Per germline, CDR1 LGHNA and CDR2 YSLEER. Trimming at V came to 1 base and at J to 3 bases, leaving 12 bases not matched to a gene. The CDR3 sequence is 20 residues long. CDR3 loop: CASSQVYGLAGGPYTGELFF. In nucleotides, the CDR3 is TGCGCCAGCAGCCAAGTGTACGGTCTAGCGGGAGGGCCGTACACCGGGGAGCTGTTTTTT.

The gene calls are TRBV7-9 and TRBJ1-2, with TRBD1 matching 9 bases. Germline V gives CDR1 SEHNR, CDR2 FQNEAQ (reference sequence). The V and J ends lost 5 bases and 5 bases, in that order; junction bases with no gene match: 6. The CDR3 is 14 amino acids. The CDR3 region has the DNA TGTGCCAGCAGCCGGACAGGGGAAAGTTATGGCTACACCTTC. Amino acids: CASSRTGESYGYTF. Complete variable domain (other parts from reference TRBV7-9 and TRBJ1-2): DTGVSQNPRHKITKRGQNVTFRCDPISEHNRLYWYRQTLGQGPEFLTYFQNEAQLEKSRLLSDRFSAERPKGSFSTLEIQRTEQGDSAMYLCASSRTGESYGYTFGSGTRLTVV.

V and J are TRBV9 and TRBJ2-1; perhaps TRBD2 as D (6 bases). CDR1 SGDLS and CDR2 YYNGEE come from the germline V gene. The CDR3 consists of 19 residues. V was pared by 0 bases and J by 2 bases, with 21 bases between. CDR3 sequence: CASSVAIGASGSPYNEQFF. The CDR3 region has the DNA TGTGCCAGCAGCGTAGCGATAGGGGCAAGCGGGTCCCCCTACAATGAGCAGTTCTTC.

The CDR3 nucleotides read TGTGCCAGCAGCTTAGACGGTCCGCTTGGCTACACCTTC. Translation: CASSLDGPLGYTF. The rearrangement links TRBV7-2 to TRBJ1-2; D gene ambiguous. Trimming shortened V by 1 base and J by 7 bases, and 10 bases separated the two germline ends. CDR1 and CDR2 (germline): SGHTA, FQGNSA. The CDR3 is made up of 13 amino acids.

The V call is TRBV7-2, the J call TRBJ2-7, with 12 bases identical to TRBD1. In germline, CDR1 is SGHTA, CDR2 FQGNSA. V shed 7 bases, J shed 7 bases, and the junction held 11 bases outside the gene matches. The CDR3 totals 15 residues. Here the CDR3 DNA reads TGTGCCAGCACCACTCCGGGACAGGGGGCGCGTGAGCAGTACTTC. Its protein product is CASTTPGQGAREQYF.

The chain employs TRBV5-6 and TRBJ2-1; 12 bases are a match to TRBD2. The CDR3 spans 14 residues. Germline loops: CDR1 SGHDT, CDR2 YYEEEE. With 5 bases clipped from V and 14 bases from J, the junction kept 11 bases outside the gene matches. This chain's CDR3 is CASRLTSGSGLEFF. The CDR3 DNA reads TGTGCCAGCAGACTGACTAGCGGGAGTGGGCTTGAGTTCTTC.

The chain links TRBV21-1 to TRBJ1-5; the table names TRBD1, a call not compared with the DNA. TRBV21-1 is a listed pseudogene. The CDR3 loop spans 13 amino acids. As DNA, the CDR3 is TGTGCCAGCAGCGGCGCAGGGGATCAGCCCCAGCATTTT. This translates into CASSGAGDQPQHF.

The chain is built from TRBV7-9 and TRBJ1-4, with D possibly TRBD1 on 6 matching bases. The ends were cut back, 8 bases at V and 8 bases at J, with 18 bases in the middle. This CDR3 has 14 amino acids. The germline CDR1 and CDR2 sequences are SEHNR and FQNEAQ (reference sequence). The CDR3 DNA follows: TGTGCCAGCGGGGTACAGGGTTGGGACGAAAAACTGTTTTTT. Protein sequence: CASGVQGWDEKLFF.

As for this clone: The same CDR3 can be traced to other DNA sequences in this sample. This chain uses TRBV6-1 with TRBJ1-5; no firm D call. The CDR3 consists of 13 residues. V shed 0 bases and J shed 6 bases, with 6 bases lying between them. CDR1 MNHNS and CDR2 SASEGT come from the germline V gene. The CDR3 sequence is CASSEASFQPQHF. As DNA, the CDR3 is TGTGCCAGCAGTGAAGCCAGTTTTCAGCCCCAGCATTTT.

The chain uses TRBV5-8 and TRBJ2-3; 9 positions match TRBD2. In germline, CDR1 is SGHTS, CDR2 YDEGEE. CDR3 size: 18 residues. V dropped 1 base and J dropped 4; count of bases not matched to a gene: 13. CDR3 region: CASSLFVAGVMGADTQYF. For the CDR3, the DNA is TGTGCCAGCAGCTTGTTTGTAGCGGGAGTTATGGGGGCAGATACGCAGTATTTT. Full variable domain (missing parts from reference TRBV5-8 and TRBJ2-3): EAGVTQSPTHLIKTRGQQATLRCSPISGHTSVYWYQQALGLGLQFLLWYDEGEERNRGNFPPRFSGRQFPNYSSELNVNALELEDSALYLCASSLFVAGVMGADTQYFGPGTRLTVL.

This sequence joins TRBV19 and TRBJ2-7; D is unresolved. The CDR3 is made up of 15 amino acids. Germline assignment: CDR1 LNHDA and CDR2 SQIVND (reference sequence). Trimming removed 6 bases at V and 3 bases at J, with 18 bases between. The chain's CDR3 is CASRYRASLNYEQYF. As DNA, the CDR3 is TGTGCCAGTAGATATAGGGCCTCGCTGAACTACGAGCAGTACTTC.

The chain is built from TRBV10-3 and TRBJ2-7; 7 bases fit TRBD1. V was pared by 6 bases and J by 0 bases, with 5 bases of the junction left unmatched. CDR1 ENHRY and CDR2 SYGVKD come from the germline V gene. This CDR3 region has 14 residues. CDR3 residues: CAIRGTAASYEQYF. The CDR3 nucleotides read TGTGCCATCAGGGGGACAGCAGCCTCCTACGAGCAGTACTTC.

The table lists this clone with many counts. This chain uses TRBV5-1 with TRBJ2-2, with D possibly TRBD2 on 5 matching bases. V was pared by 5 bases and J by 0 bases, with 17 bases between. CDR3 length: 17 residues. In germline, CDR1 is SGHRS, CDR2 YFSETQ. In DNA form, the CDR3 reads TGCGCCAGCAGTCCGACGGGGAGTTGGTCGAACACCGGGGAGCTGTTTTTT. Residues: CASSPTGSWSNTGELFF.

This clone has a handful of counts. The chain combines TRBV5-4 with TRBJ1-2; 7 nucleotides align to TRBD1. The V gene end was trimmed by 5 bases and the J gene end by 0 bases; junction bases not matched to a gene: 7. Germline V gives CDR1 SGHNT, CDR2 YYREEE (reference sequence). CDR3 length equals 15 residues. This CDR3 is CASRAPGTANYGYTF. CDR3 coding DNA: TGTGCCAGCAGAGCACCCGGGACAGCTAACTATGGCTACACCTTC.

The chain has TRBV28 and TRBJ2-1; D may be TRBD1 (6 bases). Germline assignment: CDR1 MDHEN and CDR2 SYDVKM. This CDR3 comprises 15 residues. Trimming cost V 2 bases and J 2 bases, with 10 bases left between them. Written as DNA, the CDR3 is TGTGCCAGCAGTTTAGCAGGGGCTACCTACAATGAGCAGTTCTTC. This gives the protein CASSLAGATYNEQFF.